This T cell receptor beta chain emerged from a study of CD8+ T cells in alopecia areata. It was cDNA, reverse transcribed from extracted RNA, that served as the sequencing template. The protocol was immunoSEQ multiplex PCR, while the TCRdb copy is restricted to in-frame clones and leaves out a portion. The table records about 76,000 clones, approximately 72% of them present only once. The germline gives CDR1 SGHTA, CDR2 FQGNSA. The CDR3 consists of 16 residues. Between the trimmed V and J ends, which lost 1 base and 4 bases, there was a span of 17 bases. Specified treatment: oral pan-JAK inhibitor, 5-10 mg twice daily.

This TCR came from a human donor with alopecia areata. V and J are TRBV7-2 and TRBJ2-7; D uncertain. The sequencing used CD8+ T cells sorted from blood, collected at week 24, from a patient treated with tofacitinib. The CDR3 loop is CASSLDPRWQKYEQYF. The CDR3 nucleotides are TGTGCCAGCAGCTTAGACCCCCGGTGGCAGAAGTACGAGCAGTACTTC.